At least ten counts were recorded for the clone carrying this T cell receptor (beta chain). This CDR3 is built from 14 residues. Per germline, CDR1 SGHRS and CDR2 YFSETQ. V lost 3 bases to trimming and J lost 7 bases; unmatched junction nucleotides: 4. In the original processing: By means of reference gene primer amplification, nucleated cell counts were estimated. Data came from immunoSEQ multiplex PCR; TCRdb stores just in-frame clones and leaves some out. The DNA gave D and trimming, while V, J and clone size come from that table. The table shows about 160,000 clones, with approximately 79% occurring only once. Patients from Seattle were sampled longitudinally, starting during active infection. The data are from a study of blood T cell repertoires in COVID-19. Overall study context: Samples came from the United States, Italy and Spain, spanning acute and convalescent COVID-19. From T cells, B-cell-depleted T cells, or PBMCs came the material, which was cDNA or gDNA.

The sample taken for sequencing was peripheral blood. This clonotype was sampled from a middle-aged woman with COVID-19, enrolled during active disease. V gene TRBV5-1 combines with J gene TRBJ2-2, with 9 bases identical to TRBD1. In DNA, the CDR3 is TGCGCCAGCAGCTCGACAGGGGGTCTCGGGGAGCTGTTTTTT. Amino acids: CASSSTGGLGELFF.